A selection of T cell receptor beta chains follows, all from one sample in a study of cytomegalovirus exposure and HLA in healthy donors. The method was immunoSEQ multiplex PCR; TCRdb's version includes in-frame clones alone and lacks a portion of them. The sample carries about 190,000 clones, roughly four fifths recorded once. Sequences were obtained from PBMCs. The receptors come from a young woman in good health and CMV-seropositive. CDR3s include the opening cysteine and the closing phenylalanine or tryptophan. Fields, in order: CDR3 length, D gene, clone size, V gene, J gene, CDR3 DNA, CDR3 protein. The D gene is left open where the match is weak. Size tells how often a clone was seen (once, few, many) or the class of an expanded clone, and some rows leave it out.

15	TRBD1	-	TRBV19	TRBJ1-5	TGTGCCACCGCCCTCGACAGGGCGAGCAATCAGCCCCAGCATTTT	CATALDRASNQPQHF
11	-	-	TRBV6-5	TRBJ1-5	TGTGCCACGGGGGGAAATCAGCCCCAGCATTTT	CATGGNQPQHF
17	TRBD1	-	TRBV28	TRBJ2-2	TGTGCCAGCAGTTTATACGGGACAGGGGGGAACACCGGGGAGCTGTTTTTT	CASSLYGTGGNTGELFF
14	-	-	TRBV7-6	TRBJ1-6	TGTGCCAGCAGCTTAGTACAGAATGATTCACCCCTCCACTTT	CASSLVQNDSPLHF
15	-	-	TRBV27	TRBJ1-5	TGTGCCAGCAGAAACCCAGGGCCGGGCAATCAGCCCCAGCATTTT	CASRNPGPGNQPQHF
15	-	once	TRBV9	TRBJ1-2	TGTGCCAGCAGCGTCGGTATGTTGGGCCGCTATGGCTACACCTTC	CASSVGMLGRYGYTF
14	-	-	TRBV27	TRBJ2-5	TGTGCCAGCAAGCGACTAGGGAAGAAAGAGACCCAGTACTTC	CASKRLGKKETQYF
15	-	-	TRBV19	TRBJ1-4	TGTGCCAGTAGTACCTCAGGGGCTACTAATGAAAAACTGTTTTTT	CASSTSGATNEKLFF
17	-	-	TRBV5-3	TRBJ2-3	TGTGCCAGAAGCTTGAAACTCGAGGGCCCCTGCACAGATACGCAGTATTTT	CARSLKLEGPCTDTQYF
13	-	-	TRBV5-5	TRBJ1-2	TGTGCCAGCAGCTCGGGGGGCGGGCTTGGCTACACCTTC	CASSSGGGLGYTF
19	TRBD2	-	TRBV11-1	TRBJ2-3	TGTGCCAGCAGCGACCGGACTAGCGGGGGGGCCAAGGGCACAGATACGCAGTATTTT	CASSDRTSGGAKGTDTQYF
14	-	-	TRBV5-6	TRBJ2-7	TGTGCCAGCAGCGAAGGACTAACCGTCTACGAGCAGTACTTC	CASSEGLTVYEQYF
17	-	-	TRBV27	TRBJ2-6	TGTGCCAGCGCTACAGGGTCCCTTACTTCTGGGGCCAACGTCCTGACTTTC	CASATGSLTSGANVLTF
16	TRBD1	-	TRBV30	TRBJ2-1	TGTGCCTGGAAATTAGTTTCGGGGACAGGGGGCGATGAGCAGTTCTTC	CAWKLVSGTGGDEQFF
13	TRBD1	-	TRBV29-1	TRBJ1-6	TGCAGCGTTGTTGTGGGACAGAATTCACCCCTCCACTTT	CSVVVGQNSPLHF
15	TRBD1	-	TRBV6-6	TRBJ2-4	TGTGCCAGCAGTTACCAAGGACAGGGATCAAACATTCAGTACTTC	CASSYQGQGSNIQYF
15	TRBD2	-	TRBV15	TRBJ2-1	TGTGCCACCAGTACGGGGGGGCTTGGGTACAATGAGCAGTTCTTC	CATSTGGLGYNEQFF
13	-	-	TRBV7-3	TRBJ1-1	TGTGCCAGCAGCTTACAAGCCAACACTGAAGCTTTCTTT	CASSLQANTEAFF
11	-	-	TRBV20-1	TRBJ2-7	TGCAGTGCTAGTACAGGCTACGAGCAGTACTTC	CSASTGYEQYF
15	-	-	TRBV25-1	TRBJ1-6	TGTGCCAGCAGTCCTCCCGGGACTCGCCATTCACCCCTCCACTTT	CASSPPGTRHSPLHF
16	TRBD2	-	TRBV4-2	TRBJ2-3	TGTGCCAGCAGCCAAGAGCTAGCGGGGCGGGCAGATACGCAGTATTTT	CASSQELAGRADTQYF
11	-	-	TRBV20-1	TRBJ1-2	TGCAGTGCTAGACGTCAGGGTGGCTACACCTTC	CSARRQGGYTF
15	TRBD2	-	TRBV6-5	TRBJ2-5	TGTGCCAGCAGCCCCCAGCGGGGGAACCAAGAGACCCAGTACTTC	CASSPQRGNQETQYF
15	TRBD2	-	TRBV6-4	TRBJ2-3	TGTGCCAGCAGTGACGAAGCGGGGAGGGCAGATACGCAGTATTTT	CASSDEAGRADTQYF
15	TRBD2	-	TRBV6-5	TRBJ2-1	TGTGCCAGCAGTTACTACGGGGGGAGGGAAAATGAGCAGTTCTTC	CASSYYGGRENEQFF
17	-	few	TRBV11-1	TRBJ1-1	TGTGCCAGCAGCTTAGATATCGGGGTTTGGATGAACACTGAAGCTTTCTTT	CASSLDIGVWMNTEAFF
13	-	once	TRBV28	TRBJ1-2	TGTGCCAGCAGAGGGAGGGAAGACTATGGCTACACCTTC	CASRGREDYGYTF
18	TRBD1	-	TRBV2	TRBJ1-4	TGTGCCAGCAGTGATCCGACAGGGGAGTTTGCAACTAATGAAAAACTGTTTTTT	CASSDPTGEFATNEKLFF
14	-	-	TRBV6-1	TRBJ2-5	TGTGCCAGCAGGCTCTGGGAGCACCAGGTGACCCAGTACTTC	CASRLWEHQVTQYF
15	TRBD2	-	TRBV27	TRBJ2-3	TGTGCCAGCAGATATAGCGGGGGGACGTCAGATACGCAGTATTTT	CASRYSGGTSDTQYF
13	TRBD2	-	TRBV19	TRBJ2-1	TGTGCCAGTAGCGGGGGGGTCTACAATGAGCAGTTCTTC	CASSGGVYNEQFF
12	-	-	TRBV6-1	TRBJ2-1	TGTGCCAGCAGAGGGGAGGGGGGCTATCAGTTCTTC	CASRGEGGYQFF
17	TRBD2	-	TRBV7-6	TRBJ2-2	TGTGCCAGCAGCTCGAACGGACTAGCGGGGGGGCCCGGGGAGCTGTTTTTT	CASSSNGLAGGPGELFF
12	-	-	TRBV10-1	TRBJ1-6	TGCGCCAGCAGTGGCGGGGTAGGACCCCTCCACTTT	CASSGGVGPLHF
15	-	-	TRBV2	TRBJ1-1	TGTGCCAGCAGTGAAAGGGCGACACTGGGAGCTGAAGCTTTCTTT	CASSERATLGAEAFF
15	-	-	TRBV4-2	TRBJ1-2	TGTGCCAGCAGCCAAGAAGCACAGTCTAACTATGGCTACACCTTC	CASSQEAQSNYGYTF
13	-	-	TRBV28	TRBJ2-5	TGTGCCAGCAGTCCCCAGAATACAGAGACCCAGTACTTC	CASSPQNTETQYF
16	-	-	TRBV5-1	TRBJ2-1	TGCGCCAGCAGCTTGGGGCGGCTGAGCTCCTACAATGAGCAGTTCTTC	CASSLGRLSSYNEQFF
12	TRBD1	-	TRBV5-1	TRBJ1-6	TGCGCCAGCGGACAGGGTAATTCACCCCTCCACTTT	CASGQGNSPLHF
17	-	-	TRBV19	TRBJ2-5	TGTGCCAGTACCAAAACGAGCGGCCTGAATTTCCAAGAGACCCAGTACTTC	CASTKTSGLNFQETQYF
13	-	once	TRBV6-6	TRBJ2-1	TGTGCCAGCAGCTTCTTCCGAAGCCATGAGCAGTTCTTC	CASSFFRSHEQFF
17	-	once	TRBV28	TRBJ2-2	TGTGCCAGCAGTTACTCACGCACAGGTACGAACACCGGGGAGCTGTTTTTT	CASSYSRTGTNTGELFF
18	TRBD1	-	TRBV4-2	TRBJ1-5	TGTGCCAGCAGCCGAAAAAGGGGGCCTCGGCAGAAAGGACAGCCCCAGCATTTT	CASSRKRGPRQKGQPQHF
17	-	-	TRBV7-9	TRBJ2-5	TGTGCCAGCAGCTTAAACAGGGCGTTTACCATGGTAGAGACCCAGTACTTC	CASSLNRAFTMVETQYF
15	TRBD1	-	TRBV11-2	TRBJ2-2	TGTGCCAGCAGCCTGAACAGGGGGCGCACCGGGGAGCTGTTTTTT	CASSLNRGRTGELFF